Listed below are T cell receptor beta chains from one sample, sequenced in a study of preoperative IRX-2 immunotherapy in early breast cancer. Profiled with immunoSEQ multiplex PCR; TCRdb holds only in-frame clones, not every one. The sample includes about 43,000 clones, about 95% of them seen just once. The sequencing used tumor tissue, collected after IRX-2 immunotherapy. These receptor sequences come from a human donor with breast cancer. The CDR3 runs from the conserved cysteine through the conserved F or W. The D gene is left open where the match is weak.

>NA|TRBV30
CAWSVHKDTIYF
>NA|TRBV7-2
CASSPQETQYF
>TRBD2|TRBV10-3
CAISRGGDYNEQFF
>NA|TRBV19
CASSTTWRKVGELFF
>TRBD1|TRBV28
CASSWLGDRATEAFF
>TRBD1|TRBV14
CASSQDRTGYLYEQYF
>TRBD2|TRBV7-6
CASSRLPGLAGAEETQYF
>TRBD2|TRBV5-1
CASSGRATGELFF
>NA|TRBV6-5
CASRGENYGYTF
>NA|TRBV7-9
CASSLTGELFF
>TRBD2|TRBV28
CASSWPTSGHLGDTQYF
>NA|TRBV28
CASSFSGVSYGYTF
>TRBD2|TRBV7-2
CASSPPFQRGVGTQYF
>NA|TRBV28
CASSIHRDGGLPPLHF
>TRBD1|TRBV2
CASSDRGLRNTEAFF
>NA|TRBV27
CASSGGYEQYF
>NA|TRBV18
CASSPGVGDTQYF
>NA|TRBV28
CASTVRRRNSPLHF
>NA|TRBV28
CASSLLKGGTQYF
>NA|TRBV4-3
CASSQWLSNYEQYF
>NA|TRBV9
CASSVVSSSDEQYF
>TRBD2|TRBV7-9
CASRRREGVYNEQFF
>NA|TRBV5-4
CASSPRAEPYEQYF
>NA|TRBV27
CASSLHRLDRSTITTNEKLFF
>TRBD2|TRBV7-2
CASSLVTSGGRAQYF
>TRBD1|TRBV27
CASSAGTEGGKLFF
>TRBD1|TRBV7-6
CASSLKGAHPADEQYF
>TRBD2|TRBV7-3
CASSLQTSGGAVDTQYF
>TRBD2|TRBV28
CASSANPFTSGYNYEQYF
>NA|TRBV11-1
CASSPRDFDTGELFF
>NA|TRBV6-6
CASSYIGDTQYF
>NA|TRBV7-3
CASGSNGDGELFF
>TRBD1|TRBV27
CASSPGTGNSPLHF
>TRBD2|TRBV7-8
CASSLAAGDLTDTQYF
>TRBD1|TRBV5-1
CASSWRGQEDSPLHF
>NA|TRBV5-1
CASSFKGSPTYNTDTQYF
>NA|TRBV5-6
CASSLTGPRGKLFF
>NA|TRBV28
CASSFYGNQPQHF
>TRBD1|TRBV18
CASSQGQGGYGYTF
>NA|TRBV15
CATSSDEPGEVAFF